This T cell receptor (beta chain) was captured by sequencing in a study of blood T cell repertoires in COVID-19. CDR3 length: 14 residues. In germline, CDR1 is MGHRA, CDR2 YSYEKL. Trimming at V came to 4 bases and at J to 5 bases, leaving 4 bases not matched to a gene. Only in-frame clones appear in the TCRdb table, and some are missing; sequencing was by immunoSEQ multiplex PCR. The data show 75,000 to 90,000 clones, approximately 88% seen once. This chain joins TRBV4-1 and TRBJ2-5; 10 bases line up with TRBD1. The specimen was peripheral blood. This sequence originates from an elderly man with acute or convalescent COVID-19. The CDR3 nucleotides read TGCGCCAGCAGCCCTCGACAGGGGGCGGAGACCCAGTACTTC. Translation gives CASSPRQGAETQYF.